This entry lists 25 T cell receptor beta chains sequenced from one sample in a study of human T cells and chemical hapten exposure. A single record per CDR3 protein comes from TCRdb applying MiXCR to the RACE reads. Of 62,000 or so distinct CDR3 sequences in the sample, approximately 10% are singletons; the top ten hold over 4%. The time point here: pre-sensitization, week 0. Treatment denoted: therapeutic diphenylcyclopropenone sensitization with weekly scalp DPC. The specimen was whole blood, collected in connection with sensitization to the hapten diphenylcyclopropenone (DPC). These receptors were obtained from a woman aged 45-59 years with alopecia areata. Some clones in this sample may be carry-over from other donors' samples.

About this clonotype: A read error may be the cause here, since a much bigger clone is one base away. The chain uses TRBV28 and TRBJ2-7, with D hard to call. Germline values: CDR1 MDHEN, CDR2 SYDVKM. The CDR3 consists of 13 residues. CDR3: CVSSFHKTYEQYF. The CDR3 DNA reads TGTGTCAGCAGTTTCCACAAAACCTACGAGCAGTACTTC.

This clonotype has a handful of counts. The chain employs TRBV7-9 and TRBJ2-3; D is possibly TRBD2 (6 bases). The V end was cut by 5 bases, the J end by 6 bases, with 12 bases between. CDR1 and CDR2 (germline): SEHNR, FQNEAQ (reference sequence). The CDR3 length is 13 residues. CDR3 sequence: CASSRGGDDTQYF. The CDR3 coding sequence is TGTGCCAGCAGCCGTGGCGGGGATGATACGCAGTATTTT.

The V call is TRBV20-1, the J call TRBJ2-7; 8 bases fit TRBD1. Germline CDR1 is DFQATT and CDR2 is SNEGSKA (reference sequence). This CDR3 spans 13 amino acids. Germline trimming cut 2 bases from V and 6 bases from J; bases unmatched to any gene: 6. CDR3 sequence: CSARRTGFGEQYF. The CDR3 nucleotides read TGCAGTGCTAGAAGGACAGGGTTCGGCGAGCAGTACTTC.

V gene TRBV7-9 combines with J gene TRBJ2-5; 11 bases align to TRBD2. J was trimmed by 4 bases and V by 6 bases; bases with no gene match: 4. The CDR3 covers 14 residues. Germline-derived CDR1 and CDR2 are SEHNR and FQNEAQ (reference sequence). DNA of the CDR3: TGTGCCAGCAGTACTAGCGGGAGAGGAGAGACCCAGTACTTC. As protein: CASSTSGRGETQYF.

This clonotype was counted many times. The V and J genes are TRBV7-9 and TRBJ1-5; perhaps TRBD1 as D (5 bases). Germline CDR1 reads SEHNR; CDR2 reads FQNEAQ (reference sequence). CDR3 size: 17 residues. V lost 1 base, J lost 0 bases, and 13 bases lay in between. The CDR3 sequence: CASSLVGTPYSNQPQHF. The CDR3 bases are TGTGCCAGCAGCTTAGTTGGGACCCCTTATAGCAATCAGCCCCAGCATTTT.

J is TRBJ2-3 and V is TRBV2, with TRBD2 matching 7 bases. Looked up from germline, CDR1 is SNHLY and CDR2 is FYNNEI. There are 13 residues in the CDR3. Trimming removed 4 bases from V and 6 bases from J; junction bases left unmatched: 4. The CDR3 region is CASSAGLEDTQYF. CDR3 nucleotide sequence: TGTGCCAGCAGTGCCGGACTAGAGGATACGCAGTATTTT.

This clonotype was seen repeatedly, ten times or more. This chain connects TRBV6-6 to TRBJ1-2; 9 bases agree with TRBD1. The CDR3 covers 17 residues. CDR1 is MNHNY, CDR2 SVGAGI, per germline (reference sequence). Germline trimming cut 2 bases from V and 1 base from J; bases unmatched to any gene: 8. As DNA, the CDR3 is TGTGCCAGCAGTTACCGATACGGACAGGGGAGTAACTATGGCTACACCTTC. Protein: CASSYRYGQGSNYGYTF.

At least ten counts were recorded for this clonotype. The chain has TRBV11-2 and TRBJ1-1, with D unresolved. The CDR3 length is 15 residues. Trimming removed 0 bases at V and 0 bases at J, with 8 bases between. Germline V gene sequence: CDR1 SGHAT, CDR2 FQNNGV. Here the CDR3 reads CASSLEGTMNTEAFF. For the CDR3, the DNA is TGTGCCAGCAGCTTAGAGGGAACCATGAACACTGAAGCTTTCTTT. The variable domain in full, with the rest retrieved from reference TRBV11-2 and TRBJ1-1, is EAGVAQSPRYKIIEKRQSVAFWCNPISGHATLYWYQQILGQGPKLLIQFQNNGVVDDSQLPKDRFSAERLKGVDSTLKIQPAKLEDSAVYLCASSLEGTMNTEAFFGQGTRLTVV.

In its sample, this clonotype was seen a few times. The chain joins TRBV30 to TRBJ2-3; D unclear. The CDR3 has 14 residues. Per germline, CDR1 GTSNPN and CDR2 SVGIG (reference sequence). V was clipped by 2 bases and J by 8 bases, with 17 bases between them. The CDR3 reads CAWSPSAKGGTQYF. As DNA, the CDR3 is TGTGCCTGGAGTCCGTCGGCCAAGGGCGGTACGCAGTATTTT. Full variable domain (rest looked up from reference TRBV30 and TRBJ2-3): SQTIHQWPATLVQPVGSPLSLECTVEGTSNPNLYWYRQAAGRGLQLLFYSVGIGQISSEVPQNLSASRPQDRQFILSSKKLLLSDSGFYLCAWSPSAKGGTQYFGPGTRLTVL.

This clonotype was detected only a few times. CDR3: CASSRGAQVSYEQYF. The CDR3 DNA follows: TGCGCCAGCAGCCGCGGGGCCCAGGTCTCCTACGAGCAGTACTTC. The rearrangement joins TRBV4-3 to TRBJ2-7; TRBD2 might be the D (6 bases). The V end lost 4 bases, the J end lost 0 bases, and 13 bases lay between the germline ends. The germline V gene encodes CDR1 LGHNA and CDR2 YSLEER. This CDR3 region has 15 residues.

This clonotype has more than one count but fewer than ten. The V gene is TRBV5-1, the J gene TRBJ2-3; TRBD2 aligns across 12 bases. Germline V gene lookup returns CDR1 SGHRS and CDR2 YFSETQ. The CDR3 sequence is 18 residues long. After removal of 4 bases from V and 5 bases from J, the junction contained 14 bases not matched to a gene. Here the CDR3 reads CASSAVTTSGRKVDTQYF. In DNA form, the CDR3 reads TGCGCCAGCAGCGCCGTTACAACTAGCGGGAGGAAGGTAGATACGCAGTATTTT.

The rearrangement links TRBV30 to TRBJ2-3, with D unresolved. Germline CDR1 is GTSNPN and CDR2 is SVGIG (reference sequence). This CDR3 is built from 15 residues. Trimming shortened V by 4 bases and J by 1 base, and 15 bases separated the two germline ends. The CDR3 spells CAWTRLLGGTDTQYF. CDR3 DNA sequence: TGTGCCTGGACTCGACTCCTGGGTGGCACAGATACGCAGTATTTT.

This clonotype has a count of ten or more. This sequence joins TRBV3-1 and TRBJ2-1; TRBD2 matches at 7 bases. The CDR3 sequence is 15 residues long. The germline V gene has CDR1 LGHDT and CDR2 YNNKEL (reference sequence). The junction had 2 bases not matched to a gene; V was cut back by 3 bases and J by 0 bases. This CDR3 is CASSHTGGSYNEQFF. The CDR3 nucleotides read TGTGCCAGCAGCCACACGGGAGGCTCCTACAATGAGCAGTTCTTC.

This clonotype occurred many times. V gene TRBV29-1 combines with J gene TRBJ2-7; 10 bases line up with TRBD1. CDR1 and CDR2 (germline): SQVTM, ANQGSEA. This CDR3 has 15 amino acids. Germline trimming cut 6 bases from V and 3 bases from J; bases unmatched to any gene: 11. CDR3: CSVRTGTGAIYEQYF. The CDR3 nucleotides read TGCAGCGTAAGGACCGGGACAGGGGCTATCTACGAGCAGTACTTC.

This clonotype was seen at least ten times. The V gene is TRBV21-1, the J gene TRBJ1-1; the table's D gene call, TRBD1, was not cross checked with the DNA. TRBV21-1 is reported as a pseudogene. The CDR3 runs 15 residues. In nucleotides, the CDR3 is TGTGCCAGCAGCAAAGCCCCACAGGGTAACACTGAAGCTTTCTTT. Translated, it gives CASSKAPQGNTEAFF.

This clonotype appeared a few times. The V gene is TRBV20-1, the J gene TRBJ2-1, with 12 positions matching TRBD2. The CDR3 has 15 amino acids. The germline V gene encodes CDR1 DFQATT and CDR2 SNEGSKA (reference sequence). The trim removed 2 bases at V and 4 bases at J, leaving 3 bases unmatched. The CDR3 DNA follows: TGCAGTGCTAGACGGACTAGCGGGGTTTACAATGAGCAGTTCTTC. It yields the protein CSARRTSGVYNEQFF.

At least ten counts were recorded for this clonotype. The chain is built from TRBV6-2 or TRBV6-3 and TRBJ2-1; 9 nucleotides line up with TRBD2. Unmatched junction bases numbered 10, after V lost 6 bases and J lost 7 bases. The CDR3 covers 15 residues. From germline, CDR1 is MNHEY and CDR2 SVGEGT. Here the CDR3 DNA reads TGTGCCAGCAGAAATGGGTTAGCGGGGGCTAATGAGCAGTTCTTC. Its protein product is CASRNGLAGANEQFF.

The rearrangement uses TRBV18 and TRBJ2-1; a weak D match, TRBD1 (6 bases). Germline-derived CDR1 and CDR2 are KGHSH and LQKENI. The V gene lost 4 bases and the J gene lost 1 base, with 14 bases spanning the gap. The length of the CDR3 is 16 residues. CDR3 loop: CASSRRQDKSYNEQFF. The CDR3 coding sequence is TGTGCCAGCTCACGAAGACAGGATAAGTCCTACAATGAGCAGTTCTTC.

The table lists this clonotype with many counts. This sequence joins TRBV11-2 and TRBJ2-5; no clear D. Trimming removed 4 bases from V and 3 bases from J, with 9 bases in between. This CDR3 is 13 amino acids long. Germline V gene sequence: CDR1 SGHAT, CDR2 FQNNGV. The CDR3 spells CASSSRVEETQYF. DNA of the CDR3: TGTGCCAGCAGCTCAAGGGTGGAAGAGACCCAGTACTTC.

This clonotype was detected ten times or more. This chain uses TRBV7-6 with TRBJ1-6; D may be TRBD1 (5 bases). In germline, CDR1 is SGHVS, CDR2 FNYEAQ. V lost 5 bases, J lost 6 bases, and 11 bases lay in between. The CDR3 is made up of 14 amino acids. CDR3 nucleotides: TGTGCCAGCAGCGAGACAGTGTTTAATTCACCCCTCCACTTT. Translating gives CASSETVFNSPLHF.

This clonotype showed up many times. This CDR3 reads CASSQEGQLNTEAFF. DNA of the CDR3: TGCGCCAGCAGCCAAGAGGGGCAGTTGAACACTGAAGCTTTCTTT. The chain is built from TRBV4-3 and TRBJ1-1; D may be TRBD1 (5 bases). Per germline, CDR1 LGHNA and CDR2 YSLEER. V gave up 0 bases and J gave up 0 bases, with 8 bases separating them. The CDR3 sequence is 15 residues long.

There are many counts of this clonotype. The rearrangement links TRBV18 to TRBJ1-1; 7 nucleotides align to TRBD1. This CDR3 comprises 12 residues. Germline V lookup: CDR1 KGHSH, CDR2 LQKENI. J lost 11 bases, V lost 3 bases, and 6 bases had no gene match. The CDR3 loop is CASSPLTGWAFF. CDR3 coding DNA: TGTGCCAGCTCACCCCTGACAGGGTGGGCTTTCTTT.

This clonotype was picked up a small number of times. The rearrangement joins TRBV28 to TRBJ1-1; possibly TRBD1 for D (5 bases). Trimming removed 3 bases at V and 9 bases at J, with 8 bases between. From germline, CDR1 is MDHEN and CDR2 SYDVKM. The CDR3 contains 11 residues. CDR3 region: CASSLGRQAFF. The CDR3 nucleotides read TGTGCCAGCAGTTTGGGACGCCAAGCTTTCTTT.

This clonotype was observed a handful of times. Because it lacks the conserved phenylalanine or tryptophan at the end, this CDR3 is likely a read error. The CDR3 coding sequence is TGTGCCAGCAGCTTAGCGGACGGCTACACCTCC. This gives the protein CASSLADGYTS. The chain employs TRBV7-9 and TRBJ1-2; D is uncertain. Trimming pared 0 bases from V and 8 bases from J, leaving 4 bases between. The germline V gene encodes CDR1 SEHNR and CDR2 FQNEAQ (reference sequence). The CDR3 loop spans 11 amino acids.

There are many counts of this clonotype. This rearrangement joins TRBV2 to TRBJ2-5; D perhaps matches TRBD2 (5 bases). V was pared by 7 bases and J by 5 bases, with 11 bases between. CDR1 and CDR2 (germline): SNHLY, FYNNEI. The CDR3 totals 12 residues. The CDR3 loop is CASNRRLETQYF. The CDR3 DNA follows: TGTGCCAGCAATCGGAGGTTGGAGACCCAGTACTTC.